This TCR beta chain stems from a study of blood T cell repertoires in COVID-19. V lost 3 bases, J lost 0 bases, and 13 bases lay in between. Germline V gives CDR1 DFQATT, CDR2 SNEGSKA (reference sequence). The CDR3 runs to 15 residues. In the original processing: Amplified reference gene primers provided the basis for estimating nucleated cell counts. The protocol was immunoSEQ multiplex PCR, while the TCRdb copy is restricted to in-frame clones and leaves out a portion. V and J calls and clone size come straight from that table; D and trimming were deduced from the DNA. Here the sample spans tens of thousands of clones, approximately 82% being singletons.

This chain joins TRBV20-1 and TRBJ2-3; D perhaps matches TRBD2 (6 bases). The TCR sequence derives from a human donor in a cohort sampled during active COVID-19. Material for sequencing was peripheral blood. CDR3 sequence reads: CSASSSSDSTDTQYF. The DNA for the CDR3 is TGCAGTGCTAGTAGCTCTAGCGATAGCACAGATACGCAGTATTTT.